One sample yielded the 29 T cell receptor beta chains listed below, sequenced in a study of OX40 agonist ivuxolimab in advanced cancers. Here immunoSEQ multiplex PCR was the method, and the copy in TCRdb shows in-frame clones only, minus some. Of about 35,000 clones in the sample, 75% to 90% are singletons; the top ten hold 9% to 15%. This specimen was CD4+ or CD8+ T cells sorted from blood, taken in a trial of the OX40 agonist ivuxolimab. These receptors originate from an adult with an advanced solid tumor such as melanoma, head and neck, liver or kidney cancer.

The V call is TRBV2, the J call TRBJ2-3; 14 bases are shared with TRBD2. Germline V gene sequence: CDR1 SNHLY, CDR2 FYNNEI. This CDR3 region has 18 residues. J gave up 5 bases and V 2 bases, and 9 bases lay outside the gene matches. The CDR3 DNA reads as TGTGCCAGCAGTGAATCGACTAGCGGGAGGGCCGGGGAAGATACGCAGTATTTT. As protein: CASSESTSGRAGEDTQYF.

In this sample, this clone turned up once. The chain employs TRBV7-8 and TRBJ1-2; D is undetermined. V lost 6 bases to trimming and J lost 4 bases, with 12 bases between them. The length of the CDR3 is 13 residues. Germline V gene sequence: CDR1 SGHVS, CDR2 FQNEAQ. Here the CDR3 DNA reads TGTGCCAGCAGTACGGGAAGTGGCTATGGCTACACCTTC. Translating it yields CASSTGSGYGYTF.

This chain uses TRBV28 with TRBJ2-3, with D perhaps matching TRBD1 (5 bases). Looked up from germline, CDR1 is MDHEN and CDR2 is SYDVKM. This CDR3 region has 14 residues. V lost 5 bases to trimming and J lost 4 bases, with 13 bases between them. The CDR3 protein is CASSPRQGPDTQYF. In DNA, the CDR3 is TGTGCCAGCAGTCCCCGCCAGGGCCCAGATACGCAGTATTTT.

This clone occurred a few times. J is TRBJ2-3 and V is TRBV4-3; D is possibly TRBD1 or TRBD2 (5 bases each). Germline assignment: CDR1 LGHNA and CDR2 YSLEER. This CDR3 is 13 amino acids long. Trimming removed 4 bases at V and 4 bases at J, with 9 bases between. The CDR3 loop reads CASSPREPDTQYF. In DNA form, the CDR3 reads TGCGCCAGCAGCCCCAGGGAGCCAGATACGCAGTATTTT.

V gene TRBV28 combines with J gene TRBJ1-5, with unresolved D. CDR1 and CDR2 (germline): MDHEN, SYDVKM. V lost 8 bases, J lost 3 bases, and 14 bases lay in between. The CDR3 spans 14 residues. CDR3 amino acids: CASLPPGYNQPQHF. CDR3 bases: TGTGCCAGCTTGCCGCCAGGCTACAATCAGCCCCAGCATTTT.

J is TRBJ2-1 and V is TRBV28; D is possibly TRBD2 (6 bases). This CDR3 has 17 amino acids. The germline V and J ends were trimmed by 7 bases and 3 bases, with 22 bases remaining between them. Germline CDR1 and CDR2: MDHEN and SYDVKM. In DNA form, the CDR3 reads TGTGCCAGCAACGCTGGCCCGGGAGATGGTTTCTACAATGAGCAGTTCTTC. Translating gives CASNAGPGDGFYNEQFF.

The chain carries TRBV10-3 and TRBJ2-1, with 12 bases fitting TRBD2. This CDR3 has 15 residues. From germline, CDR1 is ENHRY and CDR2 SYGVKD. V lost 4 bases, J lost 9 bases, and 7 bases stayed unmatched. CDR3 nucleotide sequence: TGTGCCATCAGTGCGGTACTAGCGGGGGGCGGTGAGCAGTTCTTC. It translates to CAISAVLAGGGEQFF.

This clone was counted only a few times. The rearrangement uses TRBV11-2 and TRBJ2-7; tentatively, D is TRBD2 (6 bases). Trimming cost V 0 bases and J 4 bases, with 10 bases left between them. This CDR3 has 14 residues. CDR1 is SGHAT and CDR2 is FQNNGV in the germline V gene. The CDR3 region has the DNA TGTGCCAGCAGCTTAGATTCGGGGGAATACGAGCAGTACTTC. It encodes CASSLDSGEYEQYF.

This chain joins TRBV7-8 and TRBJ2-3; D might be TRBD2 (6 bases). The germline V gene encodes CDR1 SGHVS and CDR2 FQNEAQ. There are 16 residues in the CDR3. Trimming took off 5 bases at V and 6 bases at J, with 21 bases between the two ends. CDR3 in DNA: TGTGCCAGCAGCCTCAAGGGACTCCCTCTCACGGATACGCAGTATTTT. Its translation: CASSLKGLPLTDTQYF.

The rearrangement joins TRBV28 to TRBJ1-2; perhaps TRBD1 as D (5 bases). Trimming removed 8 bases from V and 2 bases from J, with 12 bases in between. This CDR3 has 13 amino acids. Germline loops: CDR1 MDHEN, CDR2 SYDVKM. This CDR3 reads CASQAGPNYGYTF. The CDR3 DNA sequence: TGTGCCAGCCAAGCGGGGCCCAACTATGGCTACACCTTC.

The chain carries TRBV9 and TRBJ2-2, with 7 bases fitting TRBD2. The length of the CDR3 is 15 residues. The J segment lost 2 bases and the V segment lost 6 bases, leaving 7 bases of the junction unmatched. Germline V lookup: CDR1 SGDLS, CDR2 YYNGEE. The DNA for the CDR3 is TGTGCCAGCACCGCGGGGACTACCAACACCGGGGAGCTGTTTTTT. Amino acid sequence: CASTAGTTNTGELFF.

This chain uses TRBV13 with TRBJ1-3; the match to TRBD1 covers 9 bases. The CDR3 is 13 residues long. The junction had 4 bases not matched to a gene; V was cut back by 11 bases and J by 2 bases. Germline CDR1 PRHDT, CDR2 FYEKMQ (reference sequence). The CDR3 sequence: CAVQGATGNTIYF. The CDR3 DNA sequence: TGTGCCGTACAGGGGGCAACTGGAAACACCATATATTTT. The complete variable domain, with remaining parts taken from reference TRBV13 and TRBJ1-3, reads AAGVIQSPRHLIKEKRETATLKCYPIPRHDTVYWYQQGPGQDPQFLISFYEKMQSDKGSIPDRFSAQQFSDYHSELNMSSLELGDSALYFCAVQGATGNTIYFGEGSWLTVV.

This clone was observed once. The rearrangement joins TRBV2 to TRBJ2-1; D remains ambiguous. The germline V gene encodes CDR1 SNHLY and CDR2 FYNNEI. The CDR3 sequence is 13 residues long. V dropped 4 bases and J dropped 5 bases, with 9 bases sitting between them. In DNA form, the CDR3 reads TGTGCCAGCAGTGCGGACCTCCACAATGAGCAGTTCTTC. Its protein is CASSADLHNEQFF.

V usage is TRBV28 and J usage is TRBJ2-3, with 10 bases matching TRBD2. Per the germline V gene, CDR1 is MDHEN and CDR2 is SYDVKM. V lost 8 bases to trimming and J lost 4 bases; unmatched junction nucleotides: 9. CDR3 size: 15 residues. The CDR3 coding sequence is TGTGCCAGCTCGCGGCTAGCGGGAGTAGCAGATACGCAGTATTTT. It yields the protein CASSRLAGVADTQYF.

The chain joins TRBV5-4 to TRBJ2-2; no reliable D call. This CDR3 is built from 13 residues. The germline V gene encodes CDR1 SGHNT and CDR2 YYREEE (reference sequence). The CDR3 DNA follows: TGTGCGAGCTGGGTCGAGGAGACCGGGGAGCTGTTTTTT. Translated, it gives CASWVEETGELFF. Complete variable domain (other parts from reference TRBV5-4 and TRBJ2-2): ETGVTQSPTHLIKTRGQQVTLRCSSQSGHNTVSWYQQALGQGPQFIFQYYREEENGRGNFPPRFSGLQFPNYSSELNVNALELDDSALYLCASWVEETGELFFGEGSRLTVL.

The V call is TRBV28, the J call TRBJ1-4; 7 nucleotides align to TRBD1. This CDR3 has 20 amino acids. Germline V gives CDR1 MDHEN, CDR2 SYDVKM. Unmatched junction bases numbered 20, after V lost 2 bases and J lost 5 bases. The CDR3 loop reads CASSLPQFVMRDSLNEKLFF. The CDR3 DNA reads as TGTGCCAGCAGTTTACCGCAATTCGTGATGAGGGACAGCTTAAATGAAAAACTGTTTTTT.

This clone was detected once. The chain links TRBV27 to TRBJ2-3, with 9 bases fitting TRBD2. The V gene end was trimmed by 8 bases and the J gene end by 5 bases; junction bases not matched to a gene: 11. CDR3 length equals 15 residues. Germline V gives CDR1 MNHEY, CDR2 SMNVEV (reference sequence). CDR3 loop: CASLPGGRALDTQYF. DNA of the CDR3: TGTGCCAGCCTACCAGGCGGGAGGGCCTTAGATACGCAGTATTTT.

The V call is TRBV28, the J call TRBJ1-1; D unresolved. The V end lost 5 bases, the J end lost 5 bases, and 15 bases lay between the germline ends. Germline CDR1 reads MDHEN; CDR2 reads SYDVKM. This CDR3 has 14 amino acids. CDR3 sequence: CASSVQEGRTEAFF. Here the CDR3 DNA reads TGTGCCAGCAGTGTCCAGGAGGGAAGGACTGAAGCTTTCTTT.

The gene calls are TRBV27 and TRBJ1-1; D not resolved. The CDR3 spans 16 residues. The V end lost 5 bases, the J end lost 0 bases, and 16 bases lay between the germline ends. Germline V gives CDR1 MNHEY, CDR2 SMNVEV (reference sequence). The CDR3 here is CASSPTVDYMNTEAFF. In DNA, the CDR3 is TGTGCCAGCAGTCCCACGGTAGACTACATGAACACTGAAGCTTTCTTT.

The gene calls are TRBV5-1 and TRBJ2-7; maybe TRBD2 (5 bases). Trimming stripped 0 bases from V and 2 bases from J, with 9 bases between. The germline CDR1 and CDR2 sequences are SGHRS and YFSETQ. This CDR3 region has 14 residues. CDR3 in amino acids: CASSLGGMAYEQYF. The CDR3 coding sequence is TGCGCCAGCAGCTTGGGAGGGATGGCCTACGAGCAGTACTTC.

This chain joins TRBV9 and TRBJ2-1, with D possibly matching TRBD2 (5 bases). V lost 0 bases and J 5 bases, leaving 12 bases between the germline ends. Germline V gene data show CDR1 as SGDLS and CDR2 as YYNGEE. The CDR3 has 15 residues. The CDR3 loop is CASSVAWTGDNEQFF. The CDR3, as DNA: TGTGCCAGCAGCGTAGCCTGGACCGGGGACAATGAGCAGTTCTTC.

This clone was picked up one time. The chain recombines TRBV28 with TRBJ2-7; 7 nucleotides agree with TRBD2. This CDR3 comprises 15 residues. Germline V gene data show CDR1 as MDHEN and CDR2 as SYDVKM. V lost 5 bases and J lost 1; bases outside the gene matches: 8. The CDR3: CASSIAQRGSYEQYF. As DNA, the CDR3 is TGTGCCAGCAGTATTGCACAGCGGGGTTCCTACGAGCAGTACTTC.

The chain has TRBV28 and TRBJ2-7; D not certain. This CDR3 has 12 amino acids. Germline CDR1 is MDHEN and CDR2 is SYDVKM. Trimming removed 3 bases at V and 3 bases at J, with 6 bases between. In nucleotides, the CDR3 is TGTGCCAGCAGTTTCAAGGTCTACGAGCAGTACTTC. Amino acid sequence: CASSFKVYEQYF.

This clone was recorded a few times. The chain uses TRBV7-9 and TRBJ2-1; no clear D gene. Deletions cut 1 base from V and 8 bases from J, with 6 bases between. Looked up from germline, CDR1 is SEHNR and CDR2 is FQNEAQ (reference sequence). The CDR3 is 12 residues long. The CDR3 DNA sequence: TGTGCCAGCAGCTTAGGGGTCGATGAGCAGTTCTTC. This translates into CASSLGVDEQFF. The full variable domain, with the rest looked up from reference TRBV7-9 and TRBJ2-1, is DTGVSQNPRHKITKRGQNVTFRCDPISEHNRLYWYRQTLGQGPEFLTYFQNEAQLEKSRLLSDRFSAERPKGSFSTLEIQRTEQGDSAMYLCASSLGVDEQFFGPGTRLTVL.

The chain carries TRBV5-6 and TRBJ1-3, with 7 bases lining up with TRBD1. Germline CDR1 is SGHDT and CDR2 is YYEEEE. Trimming removed 4 bases from V and 0 bases from J; junction bases left unmatched: 4. The CDR3 is made up of 15 amino acids. CDR3 amino acids: CASSDGTASGNTIYF. The CDR3 DNA sequence: TGTGCCAGCAGCGACGGGACAGCCTCTGGAAACACCATATATTTT. Drawing the rest from reference TRBV5-6 and TRBJ1-3, the complete variable domain is DAGVTQSPTHLIKTRGQQVTLRCSPKSGHDTVSWYQQALGQGPQFIFQYYEEEERQRGNFPDRFSGHQFPNYSSELNVNALLLGDSALYLCASSDGTASGNTIYFGEGSWLTVV.

This rearrangement joins TRBV6-5 to TRBJ2-3; 8 bases line up with TRBD1. Germline V gene sequence: CDR1 MNHEY, CDR2 SVGAGI. V lost 4 bases and J lost 0; bases outside the gene matches: 3. CDR3 length: 15 residues. The CDR3 DNA follows: TGTGCCAGCAGTTTCGGACAGGGCAGCACAGATACGCAGTATTTT. It translates to CASSFGQGSTDTQYF.

J is TRBJ1-1 and V is TRBV6-6; unclear D gene. Deletions cut 5 bases from V and 0 bases from J, with 13 bases between. This CDR3 region has 15 residues. Germline V gene lookup returns CDR1 MNHNY and CDR2 SVGAGI (reference sequence). The CDR3 DNA is TGTGCCAGCAGTCCCCGGACCGGGGTGAACACTGAAGCTTTCTTT. Translation gives CASSPRTGVNTEAFF.

The V gene is TRBV25-1, the J gene TRBJ2-2; D perhaps matches TRBD1 (5 bases). The CDR3 sequence is 15 residues long. Trimming cost V 3 bases and J 1 base, with 9 bases left between them. Per germline, CDR1 MGHDK and CDR2 SYGVNS. The CDR3 sequence is CASSEKQENTGELFF. The CDR3 region has the DNA TGTGCCAGCAGTGAGAAACAGGAGAACACCGGGGAGCTGTTTTTT.

The V gene is TRBV9, the J gene TRBJ2-1; 9 bases fit TRBD2. Losses at the gene ends were 4 bases for V and 8 bases for J; bases not matched to a gene: 13. This CDR3 comprises 16 residues. Germline V gives CDR1 SGDLS, CDR2 YYNGEE. In DNA form, the CDR3 reads TGTGCCAGCAGCTCAGGGACTAGCTCGTGGGGTGATGAGCAGTTCTTC. It is translated as CASSSGTSSWGDEQFF.